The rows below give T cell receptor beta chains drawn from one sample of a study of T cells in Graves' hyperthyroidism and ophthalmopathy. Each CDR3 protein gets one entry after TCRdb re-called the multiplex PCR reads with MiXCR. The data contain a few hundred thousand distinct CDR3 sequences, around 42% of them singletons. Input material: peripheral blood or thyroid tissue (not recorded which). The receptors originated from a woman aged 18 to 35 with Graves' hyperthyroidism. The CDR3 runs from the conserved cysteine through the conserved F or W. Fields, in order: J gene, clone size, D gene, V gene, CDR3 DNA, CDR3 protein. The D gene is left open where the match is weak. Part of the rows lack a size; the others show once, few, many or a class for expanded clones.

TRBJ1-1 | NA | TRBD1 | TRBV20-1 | TGCAGTGCGATACAGGGGGCCGGCGCTGAGGCTTTCTTT | CSAIQGAGAEAFF
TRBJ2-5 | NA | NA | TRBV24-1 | TGTGCCACCAGTGATGGGGGCTGGGAGACCCAGTACTTC | CATSDGGWETQYF
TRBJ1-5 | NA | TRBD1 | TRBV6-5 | TGTGCCAGCAGTAGGACAGGGGGGGGCCCCGTCCGGCATTTT | CASSRTGGGPVRHF
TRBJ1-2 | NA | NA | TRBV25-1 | TGTGCCAGCAGTGAAGTGGGACACTATGGCTACACCTTC | CASSEVGHYGYTF
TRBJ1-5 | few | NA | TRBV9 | TGTGCCAGCAGCCAGGGACCTTATAGCAATCAGCCCCAGCATTTT | CASSQGPYSNQPQHF
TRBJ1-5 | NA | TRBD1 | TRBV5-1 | TGCGCCAGCACCAGGGGACAGGGAGAAGATCAGCCCCAGCATTTT | CASTRGQGEDQPQHF
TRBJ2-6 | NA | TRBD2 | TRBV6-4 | TGTGCCAGCAGTCCCCTTAGCGGGGGCTCTGGGGCCAACGTCCTGACTTTC | CASSPLSGGSGANVLTF
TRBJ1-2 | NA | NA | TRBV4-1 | TGCGCCAGCAGCCAAACGACACGGTTGGAGGCCGAGGACTATGGCTACACCTTC | CASSQTTRLEAEDYGYTF
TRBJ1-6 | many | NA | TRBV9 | TGTGCCAGCAGCAAGATGGACAGAGTCTCGAATTCACCCCTCCACTTT | CASSKMDRVSNSPLHF
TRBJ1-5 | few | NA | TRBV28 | TGTGCCAGCAGTCCGTCGGGGGGGGTGGAGGATCAGCCCCAGCATTTT | CASSPSGGVEDQPQHF
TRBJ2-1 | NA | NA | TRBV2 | TGTGCCAGCAGTTACACCCAGGGGGGCTACAATGAGCAGTTCTTC | CASSYTQGGYNEQFF
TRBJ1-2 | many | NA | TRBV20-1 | TGCAGTGCTAGAGTACAAAGTAACTATGGCTACACCTTC | CSARVQSNYGYTF
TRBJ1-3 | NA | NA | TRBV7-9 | TGTGCCCAAACGCGGCAGGACCTGAGCTCTGGAAACACCGTATATTTT | CAQTRQDLSSGNTVYF
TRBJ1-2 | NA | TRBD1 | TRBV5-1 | TGCGCCAGCAGCTTGGAAGGGGGCAGTGGCTACACCTTC | CASSLEGGSGYTF
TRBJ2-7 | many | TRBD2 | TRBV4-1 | TGCGCCAGCAGCCAAGATATAGCGGGAGGATCCTACGAGCAGTACTTC | CASSQDIAGGSYEQYF
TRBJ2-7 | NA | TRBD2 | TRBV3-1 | TGTGCCAGCAGCCAAGGACTAGCCGTCTTCTACGAGCAGTACTTC | CASSQGLAVFYEQYF
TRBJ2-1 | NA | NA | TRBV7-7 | TGTGCCAGCAGCTTATTACCCAACAGTAATGAGCAGTTCTTC | CASSLLPNSNEQFF
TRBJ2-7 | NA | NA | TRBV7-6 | TGTGCCAGCAGCTTGGTGGGGGCCGACGAGCAGTACTTC | CASSLVGADEQYF
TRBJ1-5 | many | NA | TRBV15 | TGTGCCACCAGCACAGCCGGGACGGTGAATCAGCCCCAGCATTTT | CATSTAGTVNQPQHF
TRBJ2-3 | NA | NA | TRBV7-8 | TGTGCCAGCAGCGTAGGCGCAGGATTTAGCACAGATACGCAGTATTTT | CASSVGAGFSTDTQYF
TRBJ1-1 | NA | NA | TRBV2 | TGTGCCAGCGTTACGACTGAGGGGGGGGTAGTGACTGAAGCTTTCTTT | CASVTTEGGVVTEAFF
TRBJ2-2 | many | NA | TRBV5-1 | TGCGCCAGCAGCTTGGTTGGGGGATCGAACACCGGGGAGCTGTTTTTT | CASSLVGGSNTGELFF
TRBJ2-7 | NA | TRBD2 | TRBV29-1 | TGCAGCGTGACGGGACTAGCGGGCTCCTACGAGCAGTACTTC | CSVTGLAGSYEQYF
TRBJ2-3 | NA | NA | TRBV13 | TGTGCCAGCAGATCCGGCCCCCTTAGCAAGTGGAGCACAGATACGCAGTATTTT | CASRSGPLSKWSTDTQYF
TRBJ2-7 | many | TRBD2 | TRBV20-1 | TGCAGTGCTAGAGATCTAGCGGTGGTCTACGAGCAGTACTTC | CSARDLAVVYEQYF
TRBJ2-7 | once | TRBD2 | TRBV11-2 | TGTGCCAGCAGCCTGGGACTAGAGTACGAGCAGTACTTC | CASSLGLEYEQYF
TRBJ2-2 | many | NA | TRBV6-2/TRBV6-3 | TGTGCCAGCAGTTACAATCGATTGAGTGGGGAGCTGTTTTTT | CASSYNRLSGELFF
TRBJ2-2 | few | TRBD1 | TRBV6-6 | TGTGCCAGCATAATTAGGACAGGGGTGACCGGGGAGCTGTTTTTT | CASIIRTGVTGELFF
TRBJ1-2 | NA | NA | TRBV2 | TGTGCCAGCAGTGAGCCGCCCGGGTCATATGGCTACACCTTC | CASSEPPGSYGYTF
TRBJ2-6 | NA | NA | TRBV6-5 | TGTGCCAGCAGGCCGAGACTGGGCTATCGGACTGAAGCTTTC | CASRPRLGYRTEAF
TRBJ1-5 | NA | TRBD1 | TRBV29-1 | TGCAGCGCTAGACAGGGGATAAATCAGCCCCAGCATTTT | CSARQGINQPQHF
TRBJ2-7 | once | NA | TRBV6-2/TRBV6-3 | TGTGCCATCAGTGAGTCGAGACAGCATTCCTACGAGCAGTACTTC | CAISESRQHSYEQYF
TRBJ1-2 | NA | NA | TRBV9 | TGTGCCAGCAGCCCACCGGCCGCGAACTATGGCTACACCTTC | CASSPPAANYGYTF
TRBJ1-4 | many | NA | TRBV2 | TGTGCCAGCAGTGAAAGAGGCGGTGTTCTTCCTGAAAAACTGTTTTTT | CASSERGGVLPEKLFF
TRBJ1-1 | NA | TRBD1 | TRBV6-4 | TGTGCCAGCTCACACGACAGGGCCCGGGGCACTGAAGCTTTCTTT | CASSHDRARGTEAFF
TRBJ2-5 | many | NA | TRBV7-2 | TGTGCCAGCAGCTCTAGATGGGGCGCAGAGACCCAGTACTTC | CASSSRWGAETQYF
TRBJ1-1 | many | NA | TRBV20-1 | TGCAGTGCTGGCTACAGGGATCCTGAAGCTTTCTTT | CSAGYRDPEAFF
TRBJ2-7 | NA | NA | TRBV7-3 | TGTGCCAGCAGCCTGCTCGGCGGGCAGTACTTC | CASSLLGGQYF
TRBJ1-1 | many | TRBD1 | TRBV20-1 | TGCAGTGCAAGACAGGGCGTTTTCTTT | CSARQGVFF
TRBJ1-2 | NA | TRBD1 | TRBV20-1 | TGCAGTGCCGCACAGGGGAACTATGGCTACACCTTC | CSAAQGNYGYTF
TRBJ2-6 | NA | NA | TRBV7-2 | TGTGCCAGCAGCCGTTTGTCGGGGGCTGGGGCCAACGTCCTGACTTTC | CASSRLSGAGANVLTF
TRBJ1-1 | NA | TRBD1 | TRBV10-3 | TGTGCCACCCTTTTCCCGGGACAGGGGCTGAACACTGAAGCTTTCTTT | CATLFPGQGLNTEAFF
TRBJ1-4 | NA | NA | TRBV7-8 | TGTGCCAGCAGCTTAAGGGCGCATGTAGAGAATGAAAAACTGTTTTTT | CASSLRAHVENEKLFF
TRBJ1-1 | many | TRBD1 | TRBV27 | TGTGCCAGCAGGGCGGACAGGGCCAACACTGAAGCTTTCTTT | CASRADRANTEAFF
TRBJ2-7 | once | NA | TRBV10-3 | TGTGCCACTACGGGAAACAGCCTCTACGAGCAGTACTTC | CATTGNSLYEQYF
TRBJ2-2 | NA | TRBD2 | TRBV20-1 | TGCAGTTCGGGAGGGAGAAGGGAGCTGTTTTTT | CSSGGRRELFF
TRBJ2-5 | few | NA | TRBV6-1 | TGTGCCAGCAGACCCCCCGGGACTTTCAATCAAGAGACCCAGTACTTC | CASRPPGTFNQETQYF
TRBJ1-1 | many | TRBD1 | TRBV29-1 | TGCAGCGTCGCCGCAGGGGGCACTGAAGCTTTCTTT | CSVAAGGTEAFF
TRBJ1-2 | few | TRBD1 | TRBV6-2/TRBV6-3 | TGTGCCAGCCGGGACAGGGTCCGCTACACCTTC | CASRDRVRYTF
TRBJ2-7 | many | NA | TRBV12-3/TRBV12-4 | TGTGCCAGCAGTTTAACGGGGGACTACGAGCAGTACTTC | CASSLTGDYEQYF
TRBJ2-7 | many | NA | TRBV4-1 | TGCGCCAGCAGCCAAGAGGGGGAGACAGGATTTTCCGTGCAGTACTTC | CASSQEGETGFSVQYF
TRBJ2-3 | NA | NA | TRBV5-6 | TGTGCCAGCAGCTCCGACTACTTAGGTGGGGATACGCAGTATTTT | CASSSDYLGGDTQYF
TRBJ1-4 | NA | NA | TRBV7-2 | TGTGCCAGCAGCTTGGCGAAAGGGGAGGCAAAACTGTTTTTT | CASSLAKGEAKLFF